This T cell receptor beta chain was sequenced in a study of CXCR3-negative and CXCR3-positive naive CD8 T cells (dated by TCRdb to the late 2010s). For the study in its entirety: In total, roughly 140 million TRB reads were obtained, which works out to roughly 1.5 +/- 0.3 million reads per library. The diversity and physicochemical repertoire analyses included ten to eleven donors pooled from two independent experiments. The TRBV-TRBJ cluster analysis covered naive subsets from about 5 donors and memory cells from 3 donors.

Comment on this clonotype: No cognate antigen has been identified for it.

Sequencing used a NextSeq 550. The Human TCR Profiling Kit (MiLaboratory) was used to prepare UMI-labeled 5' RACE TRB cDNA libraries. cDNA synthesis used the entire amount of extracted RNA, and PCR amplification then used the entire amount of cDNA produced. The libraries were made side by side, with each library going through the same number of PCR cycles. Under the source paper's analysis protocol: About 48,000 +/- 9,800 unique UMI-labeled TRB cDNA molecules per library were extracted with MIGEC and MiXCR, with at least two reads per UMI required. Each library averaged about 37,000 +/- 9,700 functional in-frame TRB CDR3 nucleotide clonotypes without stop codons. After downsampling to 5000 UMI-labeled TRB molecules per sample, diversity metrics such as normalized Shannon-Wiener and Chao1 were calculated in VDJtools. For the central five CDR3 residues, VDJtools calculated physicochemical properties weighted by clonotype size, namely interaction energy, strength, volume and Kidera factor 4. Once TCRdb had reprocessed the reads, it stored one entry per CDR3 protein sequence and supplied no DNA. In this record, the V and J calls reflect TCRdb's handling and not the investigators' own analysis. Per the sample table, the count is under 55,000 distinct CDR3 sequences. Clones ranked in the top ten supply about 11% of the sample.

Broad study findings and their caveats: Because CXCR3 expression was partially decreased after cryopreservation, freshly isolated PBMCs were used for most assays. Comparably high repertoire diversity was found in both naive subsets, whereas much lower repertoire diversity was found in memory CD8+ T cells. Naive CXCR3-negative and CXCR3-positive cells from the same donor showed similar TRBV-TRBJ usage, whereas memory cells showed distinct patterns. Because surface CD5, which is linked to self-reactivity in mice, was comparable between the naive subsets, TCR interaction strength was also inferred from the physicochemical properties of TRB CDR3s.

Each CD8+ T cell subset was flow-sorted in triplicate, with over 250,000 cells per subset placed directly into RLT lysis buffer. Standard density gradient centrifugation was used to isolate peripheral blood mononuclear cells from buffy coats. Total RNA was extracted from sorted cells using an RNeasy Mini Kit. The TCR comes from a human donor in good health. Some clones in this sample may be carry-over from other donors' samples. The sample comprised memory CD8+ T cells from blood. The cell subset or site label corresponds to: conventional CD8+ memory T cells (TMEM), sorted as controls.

CDR3 sequence: CASSEDHPSAYNSPLHF. The sequence joins TRBV7-9 to TRBJ1-6. The germline V gene encodes CDR1 SEHNR and CDR2 FQNEAQ (reference sequence). Its CDR3 holds 17 amino acids, cysteine through phenylalanine. No DNA is recorded.